These T cell receptor beta chains were read from a single sample in a study of blood T cells in healthy people across ages. Each CDR3 protein gets one entry after TCRdb re-called the 5' RACE reads with MiXCR. The table records about 900,000 distinct CDR3 sequences, 62% of them present only once. The sequencing sample was made of blood. The receptor set was obtained from a young man in good health. Both conserved end residues are part of each CDR3. A D gene is named only where the DNA matches it firmly. Size values are once, few and many counts, or a class for expanded clones, and some rows have none.

>.|16|TRBV20-1|TRBJ2-1|.
CSARDGGGPYCNEQFF
TGCAGTGCTAGAGATGGCGGGGGCCCCTACTGCAATGAGCAGTTCTTC
>few|15|TRBV20-1|TRBJ2-3|.
CSAIQQARSTDTQYF
TGCAGTGCTATACAACAGGCGAGGAGCACAGATACGCAGTATTTT
>.|14|TRBV7-2|TRBJ2-7|TRBD2
CASSSGGTYNEQYF
TGTGCCAGCAGCTCCGGGGGGACTTACAATGAGCAGTACTTC
>.|13|TRBV6-2/TRBV6-3|TRBJ1-2|.
CASRPRTYYGYTF
TGTGCCAGCAGGCCCAGAACCTACTATGGCTACACCTTC
>.|15|TRBV3-1|TRBJ2-1|.
CASSQEASTLNEQFF
TGTGCCAGCAGCCAGGAGGCCAGCACCCTTAATGAGCAGTTCTTC
>.|16|TRBV27|TRBJ2-1|.
CASRTRGTRSYNEQFF
TGTGCCAGCAGAACCCGGGGCACCCGCTCCTACAATGAGCAGTTCTTC
>.|17|TRBV7-3|TRBJ2-1|TRBD2
CASSLSDQRGPYNEQFF
TGTGCCAGCAGCCTAAGCGACCAGCGGGGGCCATACAATGAGCAGTTCTTC
>.|13|TRBV6-2/TRBV6-3|TRBJ2-5|.
CASRTALQETQYF
TGTGCCAGCAGGACAGCGCTCCAAGAGACCCAGTACTTC
>few|12|TRBV20-1|TRBJ2-7|TRBD1
CSAFRGPDEQYF
TGCAGTGCCTTCAGGGGGCCAGACGAGCAGTACTTC
>.|15|TRBV6-5|TRBJ2-3|.
CASSPGGLVTDTQYF
TGTGCCAGCAGTCCCGGGGGACTTGTCACAGATACGCAGTATTTT
>.|16|TRBV9|TRBJ2-7|TRBD2
CASSVASGGASYEQYF
TGTGCCAGCAGCGTAGCTAGCGGGGGGGCGTCCTACGAGCAGTACTTC
>.|13|TRBV28|TRBJ2-7|.
CASSKGSVHEQYF
TGTGCCAGCAGTAAAGGGTCAGTCCACGAGCAGTACTTC
>many|13|TRBV18|TRBJ1-5|.
CASSPTGDQPQHF
TGTGCCAGCTCACCAACAGGTGATCAGCCCCAGCATTTT
>.|14|TRBV9|TRBJ2-7|.
CASSVDGVLYEQYF
TGTGCCAGCAGCGTAGATGGAGTGCTCTACGAGCAGTACTTC
>once|17|TRBV27|TRBJ2-4|.
CASSLSTAALAKNIQYF
TGTGCCAGCAGTTTATCGACCGCGGCTTTAGCCAAAAACATTCAGTACTTC
>.|15|TRBV10-3|TRBJ2-5|.
CAIRPSGGDQETQYF
TGTGCCATCAGGCCAAGCGGAGGGGACCAAGAGACCCAGTACTTC
>few|15|TRBV4-3|TRBJ2-3|TRBD2
CASSPRTSGADTQYF
TGCGCCAGCAGCCCTAGGACTAGCGGGGCAGATACGCAGTATTTT
>few|15|TRBV20-1|TRBJ2-2|.
CSAPLGQGNTGELFF
TGCAGTGCACCCCTCGGGCAGGGGAACACCGGGGAGCTGTTTTTT
>.|14|TRBV6-6|TRBJ2-1|TRBD1
CASSRQGSYNERFF
TGTGCCAGCAGTCGACAGGGATCCTACAATGAGCGGTTCTTC
>.|13|TRBV6-5|TRBJ1-5|.
CASSLDSDQPQHF
TGTGCCAGCAGCTTGGATAGCGATCAGCCCCAGCATTTT
>.|17|TRBV10-3|TRBJ2-3|TRBD1
CAISDQIGQAGTDTQYF
TGTGCCATCAGTGATCAAATCGGACAGGCTGGCACAGATACGCAGTATTTT
>once|13|TRBV20-1|TRBJ2-3|.
CSARAVATDTQYF
TGCAGTGCTAGAGCGGTTGCCACAGATACGCAGTATTTT
>.|16|TRBV12-3/TRBV12-4|TRBJ2-1|TRBD2
CASSLIGLAGYNEQFF
TGTGCCAGCAGTTTGATAGGTCTAGCGGGGTACAATGAGCAGTTCTTC
>.|16|TRBV11-2|TRBJ2-3|TRBD2
CASSPSASGDRDTQYF
TGTGCCAGCAGCCCAAGCGCTAGCGGGGACCGGGATACGCAGTATTTT
>.|15|TRBV5-1|TRBJ1-6|.
CASSLSGTQSSPLHF
TGCGCCAGCAGTTTATCCGGGACCCAATCTTCACCCCTCCACTTT
>few|17|TRBV6-2/TRBV6-3|TRBJ2-1|.
CASRSVQRFSSYNEQFF
TGTGCCAGCAGATCAGTACAGCGATTTAGCTCCTACAATGAGCAGTTCTTC
>.|16|TRBV28|TRBJ2-6|.
CASSTGTTSGANVLTF
TGTGCCAGCAGTACCGGTACGACCTCTGGGGCCAACGTCCTGACTTTC
>.|14|TRBV27|TRBJ2-7|.
CASSSVGTQGEQYF
TGTGCCAGCAGTTCAGTAGGGACTCAGGGCGAGCAGTACTTC
>few|12|TRBV3-1|TRBJ1-2|.
CASSQGHYGYTF
TGTGCCAGCAGCCAAGGACACTATGGCTACACCTTC
>.|15|TRBV29-1|TRBJ2-3|.
CSARPRDQGTDTQYF
TGCAGCGCCCGGCCCCGTGACCAGGGAACAGATACGCAGTATTTT
>.|18|TRBV15|TRBJ1-1|.
CATSRDPGQPLMNTEAFF
TGTGCCACCAGCAGAGATCCGGGGCAGCCGCTCATGAACACTGAAGCTTTCTTT
>.|16|TRBV6-5|TRBJ2-5|.
CASSYSVSAHQETQYF
TGTGCCAGCAGTTACTCGGTTAGCGCTCACCAAGAGACCCAGTACTTC
>.|14|TRBV12-3/TRBV12-4|TRBJ1-6|.
CASSLTGKGSPLHF
TGTGCCAGCAGTTTAACAGGGAAGGGTTCACCCCTCCACTTT
>.|13|TRBV6-6|TRBJ1-5|.
CASCNQGREPQHF
TGTGCCAGCTGTAATCAGGGTAGAGAGCCCCAGCATTTT
>few|13|TRBV3-1|TRBJ1-2|.
CASSQGAGYGYTF
TGTGCCAGCAGCCAAGGGGCGGGCTATGGCTACACCTTC
>.|14|TRBV4-3|TRBJ2-7|.
CASSQGDRLYEQYF
TGCGCCAGCAGCCAAGGTGACAGGTTATACGAGCAGTACTTC
>few|14|TRBV12-3/TRBV12-4|TRBJ2-7|TRBD1
CASTRQGTINEQYF
TGTGCCAGCACCAGACAGGGGACAATTAACGAGCAGTACTTC
>few|15|TRBV7-2|TRBJ2-7|.
CASSLAAGRAYEQYF
TGTGCCAGCAGCTTAGCCGCGGGACGTGCCTACGAGCAGTACTTC
>.|19|TRBV5-1|TRBJ1-6|TRBD1
CASSLGDRALRSYNSPLHF
TGCGCCAGCAGCTTGGGGGACAGGGCTCTCCGCTCCTATAATTCACCCCTCCACTTT
>.|12|TRBV5-1|TRBJ2-7|.
CASSYPGSEQYF
TGCGCCAGCAGCTACCCGGGGTCCGAGCAGTACTTC